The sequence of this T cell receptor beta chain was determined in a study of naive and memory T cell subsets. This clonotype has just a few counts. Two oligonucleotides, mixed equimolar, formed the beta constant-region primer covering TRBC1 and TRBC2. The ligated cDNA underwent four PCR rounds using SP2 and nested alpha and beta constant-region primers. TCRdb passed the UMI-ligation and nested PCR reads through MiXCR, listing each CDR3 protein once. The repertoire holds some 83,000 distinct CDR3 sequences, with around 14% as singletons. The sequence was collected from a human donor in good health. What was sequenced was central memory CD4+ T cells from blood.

The CDR3 spells CASSGVGGTADTQYF. The CDR3, as DNA: TGCGCCAGCAGTGGAGTTGGCGGGACGGCAGATACGCAGTATTTT. This chain joins TRBV4-3 and TRBJ2-3; D might be TRBD2 (6 bases). Trimming left V 6 bases short and J 4 bases short, with 17 bases between. CDR1 LGHNA and CDR2 YSLEER come from the germline V gene. The CDR3 spans 15 residues.